The sequence of this T cell receptor (beta chain) was determined in a study of technical replicates of blood from a few donors. This CDR3 region has 13 residues. The germline gives CDR1 ENHRY, CDR2 SYGVKD. V was clipped by 6 bases and J by 7 bases; unmatched bases: 7. Profiled with immunoSEQ multiplex PCR; TCRdb holds only in-frame clones, not every one. In the table there are 80,000 to 95,000 clones, just over 95% of which are singletons. The source material was T cells isolated from PBMCs. J is TRBJ1-1 and V is TRBV10-3; 8 bases line up with TRBD1. The sequence came from a human donor in good health. This CDR3 is CAISRDRISEAFF. In DNA form, the CDR3 reads TGTGCCATCAGCCGGGACAGGATTAGTGAAGCTTTCTTT.